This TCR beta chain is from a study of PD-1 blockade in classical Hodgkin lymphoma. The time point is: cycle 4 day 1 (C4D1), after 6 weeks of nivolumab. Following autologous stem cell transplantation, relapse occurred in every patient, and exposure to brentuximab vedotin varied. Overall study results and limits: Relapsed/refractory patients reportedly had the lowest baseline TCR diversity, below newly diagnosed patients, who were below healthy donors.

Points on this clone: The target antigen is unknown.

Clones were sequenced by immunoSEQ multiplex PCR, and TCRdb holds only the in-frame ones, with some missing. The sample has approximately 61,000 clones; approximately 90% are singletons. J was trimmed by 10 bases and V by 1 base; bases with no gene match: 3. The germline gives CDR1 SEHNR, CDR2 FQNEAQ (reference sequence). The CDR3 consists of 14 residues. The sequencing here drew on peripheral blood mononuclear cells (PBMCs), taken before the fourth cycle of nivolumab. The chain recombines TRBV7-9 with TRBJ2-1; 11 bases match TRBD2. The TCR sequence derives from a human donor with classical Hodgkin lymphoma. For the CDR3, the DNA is TGTGCCAGCAGCTTAGGACTAGCGGGGACCGAGCAGTTCTTC. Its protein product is CASSLGLAGTEQFF.